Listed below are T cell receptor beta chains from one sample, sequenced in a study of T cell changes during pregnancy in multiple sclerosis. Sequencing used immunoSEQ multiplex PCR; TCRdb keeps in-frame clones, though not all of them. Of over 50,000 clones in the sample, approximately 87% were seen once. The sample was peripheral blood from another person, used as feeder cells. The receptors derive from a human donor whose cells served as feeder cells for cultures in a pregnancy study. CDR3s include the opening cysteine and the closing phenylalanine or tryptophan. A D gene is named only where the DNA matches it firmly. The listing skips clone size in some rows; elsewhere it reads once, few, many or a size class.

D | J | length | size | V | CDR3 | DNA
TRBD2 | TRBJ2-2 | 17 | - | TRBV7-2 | CASRAGLAGASTGELFF | TGTGCCAGCAGGGCGGGACTAGCGGGGGCCTCCACCGGGGAGCTGTTTTTT
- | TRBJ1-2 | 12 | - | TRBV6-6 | CASREDNAGYTF | TGTGCCAGCAGGGAGGACAACGCTGGCTACACCTTC
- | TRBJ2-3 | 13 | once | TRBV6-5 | CASSLSSGDTQYF | TGTGCCAGCAGTCTCAGTAGTGGGGATACGCAGTATTTT
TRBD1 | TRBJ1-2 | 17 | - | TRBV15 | CATSRDYLDRANYGYTF | TGTGCCACCAGCAGAGACTACCTTGACAGGGCTAACTATGGCTACACCTTC
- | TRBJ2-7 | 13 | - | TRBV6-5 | CASSSGVRHEQYF | TGTGCCAGCAGTTCGGGGGTAAGACACGAGCAGTACTTC
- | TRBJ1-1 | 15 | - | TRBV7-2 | CASSSLGRGDTEAFF | TGTGCCAGCAGCTCCCTAGGTAGGGGGGACACTGAAGCTTTCTTT
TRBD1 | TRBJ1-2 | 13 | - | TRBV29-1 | CSARMGQGAGYTF | TGCAGCGCTAGGATGGGACAGGGAGCCGGCTACACCTTC
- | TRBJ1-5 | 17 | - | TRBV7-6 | CASSPRGHRNSNQPQHF | TGTGCCAGCAGCCCAAGGGGACACCGGAATAGCAATCAGCCCCAGCATTTT
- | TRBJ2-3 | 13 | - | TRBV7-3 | CASSFSGTGTQYF | TGTGCCAGCAGCTTTTCTGGGACGGGGACGCAGTATTTT
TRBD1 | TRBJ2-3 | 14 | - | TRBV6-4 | CASSDGTGSDTQYF | TGTGCCAGCAGTGATGGGACAGGGTCAGATACGCAGTATTTT
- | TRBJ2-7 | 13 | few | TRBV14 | CASSYRRSYEQYF | TGTGCCAGCAGCTACCGTCGGTCCTACGAGCAGTACTTC
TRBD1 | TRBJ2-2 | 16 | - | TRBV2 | CASRFPPGQGAGELFF | TGTGCCAGCAGATTTCCACCGGGACAGGGCGCCGGGGAGCTGTTTTTT
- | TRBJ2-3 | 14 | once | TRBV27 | CASSLSPDSDTQYF | TGTGCCAGCAGTTTATCGCCCGACTCAGATACGCAGTATTTT
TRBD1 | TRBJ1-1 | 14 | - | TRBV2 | CANKFDRVDFEAFF | TGTGCCAACAAATTCGACAGGGTAGATTTCGAAGCTTTCTTT
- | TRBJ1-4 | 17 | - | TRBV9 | CASSVADLPVPNEKLFF | TGTGCCAGCAGCGTAGCGGACCTCCCCGTGCCTAATGAAAAACTGTTTTTT
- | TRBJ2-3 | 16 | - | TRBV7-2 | CASSLKVQGAADTQYF | TGTGCCAGCAGCTTAAAGGTCCAGGGAGCGGCAGATACGCAGTATTTT
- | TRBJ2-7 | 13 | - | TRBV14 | CASSRQIEHEQYF | TGTGCCAGCAGTCGACAGATAGAGCACGAGCAGTACTTC
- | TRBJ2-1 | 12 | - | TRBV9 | CASSPFYNEQFF | TGTGCCAGCAGCCCCTTTTACAATGAGCAGTTCTTC
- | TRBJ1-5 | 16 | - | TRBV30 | CAWRKGGLMGNQPQHF | TGTGCCTGGAGGAAAGGGGGATTAATGGGCAATCAGCCCCAGCATTTT
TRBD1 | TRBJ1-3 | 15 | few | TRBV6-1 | CASCRDSSSGNTIYF | TGTGCCAGCTGCCGGGACAGCAGCTCTGGAAACACCATATATTTT
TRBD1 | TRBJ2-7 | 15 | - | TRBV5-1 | CTSSLGDRGLIGQYF | TGCACCAGCAGCTTGGGAGACAGGGGATTAATTGGGCAGTACTTC
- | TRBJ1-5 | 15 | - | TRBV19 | CASTRGGRIDQPQHF | TGTGCCAGTACCCGCGGGGGGCGGATCGATCAGCCCCAGCATTTT
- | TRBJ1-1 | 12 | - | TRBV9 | CASSGDFTEAFF | TGTGCCAGCAGCGGTGATTTCACTGAAGCTTTCTTT
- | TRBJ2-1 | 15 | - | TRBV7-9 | CASSLGGGTPGEQFF | TGTGCCAGCAGCTTAGGAGGCGGGACCCCGGGAGAGCAGTTCTTC
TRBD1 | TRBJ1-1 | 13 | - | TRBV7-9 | CASSLEGAMFAFF | TGTGCCAGCAGCTTAGAGGGGGCGATGTTTGCTTTCTTT
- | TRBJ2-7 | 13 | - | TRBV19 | CASSIDSRAEQYF | TGTGCCAGTAGTATAGATAGCCGGGCCGAGCAGTACTTC
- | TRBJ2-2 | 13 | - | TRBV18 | CASSQGSTGELFF | TGTGCCAGCTCACAAGGGTCTACCGGGGAGCTGTTTTTT
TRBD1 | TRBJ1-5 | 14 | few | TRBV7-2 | CASSYTGGNQPQHF | TGTGCCAGCAGCTATACAGGGGGCAATCAGCCCCAGCATTTT
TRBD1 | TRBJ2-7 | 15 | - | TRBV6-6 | CASSADRAISYEQYF | TGTGCCAGCAGCGCCGACAGGGCCATCTCCTACGAGCAGTACTTC
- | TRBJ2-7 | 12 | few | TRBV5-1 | CASGGEFYEQYF | TGCGCCAGCGGGGGTGAGTTCTACGAGCAGTACTTC
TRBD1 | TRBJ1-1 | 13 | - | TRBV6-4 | CASSRQGNTEAFF | TGTGCCAGCAGCCGACAGGGGAACACTGAAGCTTTCTTT
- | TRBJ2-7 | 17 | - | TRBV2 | CASSEAMSGTRDVEQYF | TGTGCCAGCAGTGAAGCGATGTCCGGGACGCGGGATGTCGAGCAGTACTTC
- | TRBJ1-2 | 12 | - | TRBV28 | CASSFRHSGYTF | TGTGCCAGCAGTTTCAGACACTCTGGCTACACCTTC
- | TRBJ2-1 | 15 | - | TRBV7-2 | CASSTMTNHYNEQFF | TGTGCCAGCAGCACCATGACTAACCACTACAATGAGCAGTTCTTC
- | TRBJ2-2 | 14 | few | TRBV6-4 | CASSPGEGGGELFF | TGTGCCAGCAGCCCCGGAGAGGGTGGAGGGGAGCTGTTTTTT
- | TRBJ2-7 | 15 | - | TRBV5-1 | CASSLDGQPYYEQYF | TGCGCCAGCAGCTTGGATGGACAGCCCTACTACGAGCAGTACTTC
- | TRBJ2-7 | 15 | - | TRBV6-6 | CASSASSGGESEQYF | TGTGCCAGCAGTGCCTCTAGTGGGGGAGAATCCGAGCAGTACTTC
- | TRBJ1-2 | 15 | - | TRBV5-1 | CASSPSWTDSYGYTF | TGCGCCAGCAGCCCCTCATGGACGGATTCCTATGGCTACACCTTC
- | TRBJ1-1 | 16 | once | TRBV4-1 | CASSQDPAGLVTEAFF | TGCGCCAGCAGCCAAGATCCCGCGGGATTGGTCACTGAAGCTTTCTTT
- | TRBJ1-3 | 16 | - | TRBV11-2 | CASSLRGGSSGNTIYF | TGTGCCAGCAGCTTAAGAGGCGGGAGCTCTGGAAACACCATATATTTT
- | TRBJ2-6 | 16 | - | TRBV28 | CASSLRGRTGANVLTF | TGTGCCAGCAGCCTGCGGGGCCGTACTGGGGCCAACGTCCTGACTTTC
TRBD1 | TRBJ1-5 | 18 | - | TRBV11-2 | CASSPDRGTGSGNQPQHF | TGTGCCAGCAGTCCTGACAGGGGGACGGGATCGGGCAATCAGCCCCAGCATTTT
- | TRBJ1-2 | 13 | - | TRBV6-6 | CGSRDELGHGYTF | TGTGGGTCCCGGGACGAATTAGGACATGGCTACACCTTC
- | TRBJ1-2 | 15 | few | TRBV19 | CASSTSSLRGSGYTF | TGTGCCAGTAGTACTTCCTCCCTCAGGGGCAGTGGCTACACCTTC
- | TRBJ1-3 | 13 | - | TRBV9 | CASSAPVGNTIYF | TGTGCCAGCAGCGCACCAGTCGGAAACACCATATATTTT
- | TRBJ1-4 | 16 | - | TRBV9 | CASSPGLGASNEKLFF | TGTGCCAGCAGCCCAGGACTCGGGGCATCGAATGAAAAACTGTTTTTT
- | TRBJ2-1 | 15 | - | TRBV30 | CAWDRGTSSYNEQFF | TGTGCCTGGGATCGAGGAACCAGCTCCTACAATGAGCAGTTCTTC
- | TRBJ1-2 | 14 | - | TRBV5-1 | CASSLESLNYGYTF | TGCGCCAGCAGCTTGGAGTCTCTTAACTATGGCTACACCTTC
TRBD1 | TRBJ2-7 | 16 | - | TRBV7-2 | CASSLESGTGGSEQYF | TGTGCCAGCAGCTTAGAATCCGGGACAGGGGGCTCCGAGCAGTACTTC
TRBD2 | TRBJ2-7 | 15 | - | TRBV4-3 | CASSQDRSGSNEQYF | TGCGCCAGCAGCCAAGATCGCAGCGGGAGCAACGAGCAGTACTTC